The T cell receptor (beta chain) under discussion was sequenced for a study of post-analysis software for immune sequencing data (dated by TCRdb to about 2015). For context, the study as a whole: Disease courses on record covered relapsing-remitting, secondary progressive and progressive-relapsing multiple sclerosis, though some patients had no subtype annotation. Patient repertoires were compared against some twelve previously published healthy control repertoires from donors aged 6 to 25 years. A subset of samples was prepared in parallel using single-end sample barcoding, then pooled and co-amplified after Illumina adapter ligation. Overall results and qualifications from the work: Strong co-clustering of samples prepared in the same batch was shown by direct clustering with F measure, prompting a batch-effect correction. Patients showed significantly higher frequencies than controls for a handful of TRBV segments, among them TRBV5-6, TRBV5-1 and TRBV20-1. Significantly lower normalized Chao1 diversity was found in multiple sclerosis patients than in controls, suggesting substantial peripheral T-cell clonal expansion. The control group was slightly older than the multiple sclerosis patient group.

Libraries were made using PCR. Sequencing was carried out with an Illumina HiSeq 2500. To reduce PCR and sequencing biases, unique molecular identifiers were built into the TCR beta cDNA libraries. Approximately 500,000 cDNA molecules were obtained for every 1 to 10 million input T cells, so each molecule roughly corresponded to one T cell. Patient libraries were prepared and sequenced with the same protocol used for the earlier healthy control dataset. Within a given batch, samples were prepared together, multiplexed and sequenced on the same HiSeq lane. For the original study's pipeline: MIGEC was used to process the raw barcoded reads, and molecular identifier groups with only a single read were discarded before consensus assembly and CDR3 extraction. VDJtools was used for post-analysis of the clonotype tables, and diversity was normalized by down-sampling every dataset to the size of the smallest sample. In repertoire overlap clustering, CDR3 amino acid sequences, but not nucleotide sequences, were matched to correct batch-related cross-sample contamination. TCRdb trimmed the raw reads at Q25, called clones with MiXCR and kept productive beta chains. One record per CDR3 amino acid sequence lists the most common genes and DNA. The V and J calls come from TCRdb's annotation, not from the publication. The sample table holds about 810,000 distinct CDR3 sequences, of which about 50% were seen once. The ten most abundant clones make up 4.6% of the sample.

The CDR3 is 14 amino acids in total, end residues counted. The retained sequence is limited to the CDR3, 42 bases, with the frame set at the first base. The germline V gene (reference sequence) specifies LGHDT as CDR1 and YNNKEL as CDR2. V drops 7 bases and J drops 3 bases, leaving 15 bases in between. On this clonotype: Its binding antigen is unknown. Because the CDR3 is missing its conserved closing phenylalanine or tryptophan, this is likely a read error.

To demonstrate the VDJtools post-analysis software, TCR beta repertoires were profiled from the peripheral blood of about 13 young patients with multiple sclerosis. The multiple sclerosis patients were children and adolescents ranging in age from roughly 6 to 16 years. Sequencing was performed on blood. The chain is encoded by TRBV3-1 joined to TRBJ1-1, and the D gene may be TRBD1, 5 bases matching. The TCR originated in a girl between 5 and 17 years old with multiple sclerosis. The sequence in DNA is TGTGCCAGCACAGGGAACCCTGGGGACACTGAAGCTTTCTGT. Translation gives CASTGNPGDTEAFC.